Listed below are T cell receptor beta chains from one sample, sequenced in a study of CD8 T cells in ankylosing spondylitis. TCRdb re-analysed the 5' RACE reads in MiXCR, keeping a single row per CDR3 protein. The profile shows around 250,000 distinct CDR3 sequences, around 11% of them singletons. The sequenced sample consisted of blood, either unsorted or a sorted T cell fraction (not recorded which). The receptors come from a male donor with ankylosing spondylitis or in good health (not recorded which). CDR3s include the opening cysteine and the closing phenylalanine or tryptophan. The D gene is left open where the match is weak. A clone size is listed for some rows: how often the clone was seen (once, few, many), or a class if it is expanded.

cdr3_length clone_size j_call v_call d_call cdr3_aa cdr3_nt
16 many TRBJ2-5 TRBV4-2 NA CASSQESDSLQETQYF TGTGCCAGCAGCCAAGAATCGGACTCCCTACAAGAGACCCAGTACTTC
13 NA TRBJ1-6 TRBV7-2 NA CASSYGHNSPLHF TGTGCCAGCAGCTACGGACATAATTCACCCCTCCACTTT
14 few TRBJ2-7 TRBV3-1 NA CASSGGGVYYEQYF TGTGCCAGCAGCGGAGGAGGGGTGTACTACGAGCAGTACTTC
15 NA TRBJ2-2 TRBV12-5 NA CASSNGYSNTGELFF TGTGCTAGTTCAAACGGATACTCGAACACCGGGGAGCTGTTTTTT
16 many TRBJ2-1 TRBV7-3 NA CASSPSAGRGGNEQFF TGTGCCAGCAGCCCCTCAGCGGGCAGGGGAGGCAATGAGCAGTTCTTC
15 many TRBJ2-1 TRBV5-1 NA CASMPGANSYNEQFF TGCGCCAGCATGCCGGGGGCCAACTCCTACAATGAGCAGTTCTTC
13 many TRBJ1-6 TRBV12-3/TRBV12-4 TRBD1 CASTRQGYSPLHF TGTGCCAGCACGAGACAGGGGTATTCACCCCTCCACTTT
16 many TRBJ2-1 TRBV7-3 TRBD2 CASSLFAGGPRNEQFF TGTGCCAGCAGCTTATTCGCGGGAGGGCCCCGAAATGAGCAGTTCTTC
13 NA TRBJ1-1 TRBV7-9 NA CASSLVERGKAFF TGTGCCAGCAGCTTAGTCGAGAGGGGCAAAGCTTTCTTT
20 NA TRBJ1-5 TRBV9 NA CASSVAFQGGMLGSNQPQHF TGTGCCAGCAGCGTAGCTTTCCAGGGTGGTATGTTAGGGAGCAATCAGCCCCAGCATTTT
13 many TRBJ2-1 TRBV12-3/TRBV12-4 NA CASSQMAINEQFF TGTGCCAGCAGCCAGATGGCGATCAATGAGCAGTTCTTC
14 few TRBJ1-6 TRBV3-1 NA CASSEGSYNSPLHF TGTGCCAGCAGCGAAGGGTCTTATAATTCACCCCTCCACTTT
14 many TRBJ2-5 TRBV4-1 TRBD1 CASSVRDRGETQYF TGCGCCAGCAGCGTCCGGGACAGGGGAGAGACCCAGTACTTC
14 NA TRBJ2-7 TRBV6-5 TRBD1 CASSRQGDSYEQYF TGTGCCAGCAGCCGACAGGGTGATAGCTACGAGCAGTACTTC
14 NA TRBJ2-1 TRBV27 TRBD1 CASSFRTGANEQFF TGTGCCAGCAGTTTCCGGACAGGGGCCAATGAGCAGTTCTTC
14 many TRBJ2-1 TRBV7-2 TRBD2 CAEYSSGAYNEQFF TGTGCCGAGTACTCTAGCGGGGCCTACAATGAGCAGTTCTTC
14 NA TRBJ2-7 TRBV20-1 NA CSARRRDRRYEQYF TGCAGTGCTAGGCGGCGGGATAGACGCTACGAGCAGTACTTC
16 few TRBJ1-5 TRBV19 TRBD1 CASSILQGQGNQPQHF TGTGCCAGTAGTATACTACAGGGACAGGGGAATCAGCCCCAGCATTTT
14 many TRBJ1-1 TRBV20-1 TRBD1 CSARLTGPETEAFF TGCAGTGCTAGACTGACAGGGCCCGAGACTGAAGCTTTCTTT
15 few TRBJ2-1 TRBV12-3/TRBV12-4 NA CSSSLPQGVTNEQFF TGTTCCAGCAGTCTCCCACAAGGGGTTACCAATGAGCAGTTCTTC
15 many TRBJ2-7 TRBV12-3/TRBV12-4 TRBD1 CASSSWDRQSYEQYF TGTGCCAGCAGTTCTTGGGACAGGCAGTCCTACGAGCAGTACTTC
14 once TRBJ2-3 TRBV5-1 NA CASTLLALTDTQYF TGCGCCAGCACCCTATTGGCCCTTACAGATACGCAGTATTTT
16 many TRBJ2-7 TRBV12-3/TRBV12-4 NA CASSPPGTVRVYEQYF TGTGCCAGCAGTCCCCCGGGGACGGTCAGAGTCTACGAGCAGTACTTC
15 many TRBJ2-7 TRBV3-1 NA CASSQAGQAPYEQYF TGTGCCAGCAGCCAAGCGGGTCAGGCGCCCTACGAGCAGTACTTC
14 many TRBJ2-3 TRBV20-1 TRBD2 CSARVSGVTDTQYF TGCAGTGCTAGAGTTAGCGGGGTCACAGATACGCAGTATTTT
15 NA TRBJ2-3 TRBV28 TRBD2 CASSPRLAATDTQYF TGTGCCAGCAGCCCGCGACTAGCGGCCACAGATACGCAGTATTTT
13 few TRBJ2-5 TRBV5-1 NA CASSRNEVETQYF TGCGCCAGCAGCAGAAATGAGGTGGAGACCCAGTACTTC
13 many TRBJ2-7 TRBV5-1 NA CASSLAQSYEQYF TGCGCCAGCAGCTTGGCCCAGTCCTACGAGCAGTACTTC
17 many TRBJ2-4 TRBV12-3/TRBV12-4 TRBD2 CASSRNGGIGTKNIQYF TGTGCCAGCAGTCGGAACGGGGGGATCGGAACCAAAAACATTCAGTACTTC
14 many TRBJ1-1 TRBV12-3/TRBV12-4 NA CASSFRGLGPEAFF TGTGCCAGCAGTTTTAGGGGGTTGGGACCTGAAGCTTTCTTT
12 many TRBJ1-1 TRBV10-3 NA CAISEGLAEAFF TGTGCCATCAGTGAGGGGCTGGCTGAAGCTTTCTTT
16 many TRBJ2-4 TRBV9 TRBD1 CASSVDPGGLENIQYF TGTGCCAGCAGCGTAGATCCAGGGGGCCTTGAAAACATTCAGTACTTC
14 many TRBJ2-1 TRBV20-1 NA CSARDPQGYNEQFF TGCAGTGCTAGAGATCCTCAGGGGTACAATGAGCAGTTCTTC
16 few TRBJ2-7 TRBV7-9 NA CASSITYGQRGTEQYF TGTGCCAGCAGCATAACCTACGGCCAAAGGGGCACCGAGCAGTACTTC
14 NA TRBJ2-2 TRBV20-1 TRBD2 CSAPTSGRAGELFF TGCAGTGCTCCGACTAGCGGGAGAGCCGGGGAGCTGTTTTTT
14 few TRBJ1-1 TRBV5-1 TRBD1 CASSWGQGFTEAFF TGCGCCAGCAGCTGGGGACAGGGTTTCACTGAAGCTTTCTTT
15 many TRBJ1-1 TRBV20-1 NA CSARDRGRGNTEAFF TGCAGTGCTAGAGATCGGGGAAGGGGAAACACTGAAGCTTTCTTT
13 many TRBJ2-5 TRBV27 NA CASSLHMEGTQYF TGTGCCAGCAGTTTACATATGGAGGGGACCCAGTACTTC
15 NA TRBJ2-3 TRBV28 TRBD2 CASSFMAGAGDTQYF TGTGCCAGCAGTTTCATGGCGGGAGCCGGAGATACGCAGTATTTT
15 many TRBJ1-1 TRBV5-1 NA CASSLGANLNTEAFF TGCGCCAGCAGCTTAGGAGCGAACCTTAACACTGAAGCTTTCTTT
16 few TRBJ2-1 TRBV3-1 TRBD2 CASSPRTSGSYNEQFF TGTGCCAGCAGCCCAAGGACTAGCGGCTCCTACAATGAGCAGTTCTTC
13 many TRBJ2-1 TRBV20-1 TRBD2 CSARGGGVNEQFF TGCAGTGCTAGAGGCGGGGGAGTGAATGAGCAGTTCTTC
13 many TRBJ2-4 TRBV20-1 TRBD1 CSASTTGYSIQYF TGCAGTGCTTCTACGACAGGGTATAGCATTCAGTACTTC
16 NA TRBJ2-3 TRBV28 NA CASRPPGAVSPYTQYF TGTGCCAGCAGGCCCCCCGGGGCGGTTTCCCCTTATACGCAGTATTTT
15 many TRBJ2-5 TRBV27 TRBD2 CASCIAGGVQETQYF TGTGCCAGCTGTATAGCGGGAGGGGTTCAAGAGACCCAGTACTTC
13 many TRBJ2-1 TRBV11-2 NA CASSTIRGHEQFF TGTGCCAGCAGCACGATCAGGGGTCATGAGCAGTTCTTC
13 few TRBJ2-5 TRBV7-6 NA CASSLAISETQYF TGTGCCAGCAGCTTAGCGATTTCGGAGACCCAGTACTTC
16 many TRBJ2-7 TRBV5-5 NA CASSNRGGTNSYEQYF TGTGCCAGCTCCAATCGAGGGGGAACAAACTCCTACGAGCAGTACTTC